The 16 T cell receptor beta chains presented below share a single source sample, sequenced in a study of blood T cell repertoires in COVID-19. Produced via immunoSEQ multiplex PCR; TCRdb's table is partial and in-frame only. The sample lists tens of thousands of clones, around 89% occurring once. Source material: peripheral blood. These receptors were obtained from a human donor in a cohort sampled during active COVID-19.

J is TRBJ1-2 and V is TRBV5-8, with D possibly being TRBD1 (6 bases). The length of the CDR3 is 15 residues. The germline V and J ends were trimmed by 6 bases and 7 bases, with 22 bases remaining between them. Germline lookup yields CDR1 SGHTS and CDR2 YDEGEE. The CDR3 here is CASTRVTGTASGYTF. As DNA, the CDR3 is TGTGCCAGCACCAGAGTTACAGGGACGGCGAGTGGCTACACCTTC. Complete variable domain (other parts from reference TRBV5-8 and TRBJ1-2): EAGVTQSPTHLIKTRGQQATLRCSPISGHTSVYWYQQALGLGLQFLLWYDEGEERNRGNFPPRFSGRQFPNYSSELNVNALELEDSALYLCASTRVTGTASGYTFGSGTRLTVV.

The chain recombines TRBV11-2 with TRBJ1-4, with D uncertain. CDR1 SGHAT and CDR2 FQNNGV come from the germline V gene. The CDR3 has 15 amino acids. Deletions cut 5 bases from V and 0 bases from J, with 10 bases between. Written as DNA, the CDR3 is TGTGCCAGCAGCGCCATCGGTGCAACTAATGAAAAACTGTTTTTT. Translated: CASSAIGATNEKLFF.

This clone is a singleton in its sample. The gene calls are TRBV5-1 and TRBJ1-4; the match to TRBD1 covers 10 bases. CDR3 size: 15 residues. Looked up from germline, CDR1 is SGHRS and CDR2 is YFSETQ. Trimming removed 3 bases from V and 5 bases from J; junction bases left unmatched: 4. The DNA of the CDR3 is TGCGCCAGCAGCTCCGTGGGACAGGGGAATGAAAAACTGTTTTTT. This translates into CASSSVGQGNEKLFF.

V is TRBV5-4 and J is TRBJ2-7; D might be TRBD1 (6 bases). V was pared by 5 bases and J by 6 bases, with 15 bases between. The V gene's germline CDR1 is SGHNT and CDR2 YYREEE (reference sequence). This CDR3 region has 13 residues. The CDR3 spells CASSPAGVPEQYF. CDR3 nucleotide sequence: TGTGCCAGCAGTCCCGCAGGGGTTCCCGAGCAGTACTTC.

The CDR3 sequence is CASSVADEQFF. The CDR3 DNA is TGTGCCAGCAGCGTAGCTGATGAGCAGTTCTTC. The chain has TRBV9 and TRBJ2-1; D is ambiguous. The ends were cut back, 0 bases at V and 8 bases at J, with 3 bases in the middle. The CDR3 is 11 residues long. CDR1 and CDR2 (germline): SGDLS, YYNGEE.

V usage is TRBV18 and J usage is TRBJ2-7; 8 nucleotides line up with TRBD2. Trimming removed 6 bases from V and 0 bases from J; junction bases left unmatched: 4. The CDR3 has 14 residues. Germline V gene lookup returns CDR1 KGHSH and CDR2 LQKENI. The CDR3 region is CASSGGGTSYEQYF. Written as DNA, the CDR3 is TGTGCCAGCTCCGGCGGGGGGACCTCCTACGAGCAGTACTTC.

This clone has only one observation. The chain is built from TRBV29-1 and TRBJ2-7; possible D gene TRBD1, 5 bases. The CDR3 is 13 amino acids. V dropped 3 bases and J dropped 2 bases, with 11 bases sitting between them. Germline values: CDR1 SQVTM, CDR2 ANQGSEA. CDR3 in DNA: TGCAGCGTTGAGTGGTCAGGGACCTACGAGCAGTACTTC. This codes for CSVEWSGTYEQYF.

The J gene is TRBJ2-5, the V gene TRBV7-9, with no clear D. The CDR3 runs 8 residues. CDR1 is SEHNR and CDR2 is FQNEAQ in the germline V gene (reference sequence). Trimming took 10 bases from V and 10 from J, leaving 7 bases between them. CDR3 in amino acids: CATDIQYF. Written as DNA, the CDR3 is TGTGCCACCGACATCCAGTACTTC.

The rearrangement uses TRBV27 and TRBJ1-1; no clear D gene. V gave up 3 bases and J gave up 4 bases, with 9 bases separating them. Looked up from germline, CDR1 is MNHEY and CDR2 is SMNVEV (reference sequence). This CDR3 has 13 amino acids. The CDR3 bases are TGTGCCAGCAGTTTGGCTGGGCCCACTGAAGCTTTCTTT. This encodes CASSLAGPTEAFF.

The V call is TRBV27, the J call TRBJ2-7; 10 bases align to TRBD2. V shed 5 bases, J shed 5 bases, and the junction held 3 bases outside the gene matches. This CDR3 has 13 amino acids. The V gene's germline CDR1 is MNHEY and CDR2 SMNVEV (reference sequence). The CDR3 protein is CASSLAGVHEQYF. The CDR3 DNA reads TGTGCCAGCAGTCTAGCGGGAGTCCACGAGCAGTACTTC.

A few counts support this clone. This chain uses TRBV7-9 with TRBJ2-7, with a possible D match to TRBD2 (6 bases). Trimming removed 0 bases from V and 0 bases from J, with 12 bases in between. This CDR3 is 16 amino acids long. Germline lookup yields CDR1 SEHNR and CDR2 FQNEAQ (reference sequence). The CDR3 DNA is TGTGCCAGCAGCTTAGCGTCCCGGGGACTCTCCTACGAGCAGTACTTC. Residues: CASSLASRGLSYEQYF.

The chain joins TRBV6-1 to TRBJ2-3; 8 bases align to TRBD2. Looked up from germline, CDR1 is MNHNS and CDR2 is SASEGT. The CDR3 sequence is 18 residues long. Trimming cost V 2 bases and J 0 bases; bases outside gene matches: 10. CDR3: CASSERVLAAPSTDTQYF. CDR3 nucleotides: TGTGCCAGCAGTGAAAGGGTACTAGCGGCCCCTAGCACAGATACGCAGTATTTT.

The chain employs TRBV19 and TRBJ2-7; D is unresolved. V gave up 5 bases and J gave up 2 bases, with 13 bases separating them. CDR3 length: 14 residues. Per the germline V gene, CDR1 is LNHDA and CDR2 is SQIVND (reference sequence). CDR3 protein: CASSATNTPYEQYF. The CDR3 DNA reads as TGTGCCAGTAGTGCCACAAACACCCCCTACGAGCAGTACTTC.

The CDR3 nucleotides are TGTGCCAGCAGCGCTTTAGCGACAGGTAAATGGAATGAGCAGTTCTTC. Amino acid sequence: CASSALATGKWNEQFF. The genes are TRBV9 and TRBJ2-1, with D perhaps matching TRBD1 (6 bases). Germline values: CDR1 SGDLS, CDR2 YYNGEE. Trimming took 3 bases from V and 7 from J, leaving 20 bases between them. The CDR3 is 16 residues long.

V gene TRBV7-2 combines with J gene TRBJ2-7; 10 nucleotides agree with TRBD1. The length of the CDR3 is 14 residues. With V trimmed by 5 bases and J by 6 bases, 7 bases remained unmatched. CDR1 and CDR2 (germline): SGHTA, FQGNSA. As DNA, the CDR3 is TGTGCCAGCAGCACGACAGGGGGCGTAGGCGAGCAGTACTTC. It encodes CASSTTGGVGEQYF.

The genes are TRBV9 and TRBJ2-7, with 15 bases lining up with TRBD2. Germline assignment: CDR1 SGDLS and CDR2 YYNGEE. V gave up 4 bases and J gave up 4 bases; unmatched junction bases: 6. This CDR3 region has 16 residues. CDR3 sequence: CASSPGLAGGGYEQYF. CDR3 coding DNA: TGTGCCAGCAGCCCGGGACTAGCGGGAGGAGGGTACGAGCAGTACTTC. The full variable domain, completed using reference TRBV9 and TRBJ2-7, is DSGVTQTPKHLITATGQRVTLRCSPRSGDLSVYWYQQSLDQGLQFLIQYYNGEERAKGNILERFSAQQFPDLHSELNLSSLELGDSALYFCASSPGLAGGGYEQYFGPGTRLTVT.